What follows are 8 T cell receptor beta chains derived from one specimen sequenced in a study of control samples from healthy donors and cancer patients. Generated by immunoSEQ multiplex PCR, the TCRdb table keeps only in-frame clones and is missing some. The sample carries some 90,000 clones, approximately 91% recorded once. The source material was blood. The receptors shown here come from a woman aged 30 to 39 in good health.

The chain employs TRBV2 and TRBJ2-3; unclear D gene. V lost 4 bases and J 1 base, leaving 6 bases between the germline ends. The CDR3 has 13 amino acids. The germline V gene encodes CDR1 SNHLY and CDR2 FYNNEI. The chain's CDR3 is CASSAMGTDTQYF. DNA for the CDR3: TGTGCCAGCAGTGCCATGGGCACAGATACGCAGTATTTT. Full variable domain (rest looked up from reference TRBV2 and TRBJ2-3): EPEVTQTPSHQVTQMGQEVILRCVPISNHLYFYWYRQILGQKVEFLVSFYNNEISEKSEIFDDQFSVERPDGSNFTLKIRSTKLEDSAMYFCASSAMGTDTQYFGPGTRLTVL.

This clone was counted only a few times. This sequence joins TRBV4-1 and TRBJ2-3, with D maybe TRBD2 (6 bases). The CDR3 extends over 16 amino acids. V lost 0 bases, J lost 2 bases, and 12 bases lay in between. CDR1 and CDR2 (germline): MGHRA, YSYEKL. The CDR3 DNA is TGCGCCAGCAGCCAAGAAGGGACTGTCCCCACAGATACGCAGTATTTT. Its protein is CASSQEGTVPTDTQYF.

CDR3 region: CASSIKGDPLDLQYF. The CDR3 nucleotides read TGTGCCAGTAGTATAAAAGGGGACCCCCTTGATCTGCAGTATTTT. The gene calls are TRBV19 and TRBJ2-3; D may be TRBD1 or TRBD2 (5 bases each). Looked up from germline, CDR1 is LNHDA and CDR2 is SQIVND (reference sequence). The CDR3 extends over 15 amino acids. V was shortened by 2 bases and J by 11 bases, with 20 bases between the two germline ends.

J is TRBJ1-4 and V is TRBV4-1, with D unclear. The germline V gene has CDR1 MGHRA and CDR2 YSYEKL. Trimming shortened V by 1 base and J by 5 bases, and 8 bases separated the two germline ends. CDR3 length equals 14 residues. The CDR3 spells CASSQVGKNEKLFF. The CDR3 bases are TGCGCCAGCAGCCAAGTGGGTAAGAATGAAAAACTGTTTTTT.

This sequence joins TRBV5-1 and TRBJ2-7, with TRBD2 matching over 13 bases. V lost 1 base and J lost 6; bases outside the gene matches: 7. The germline CDR1 and CDR2 sequences are SGHRS and YFSETQ. This CDR3 has 16 residues. The CDR3 loop reads CASSLSTSGRAAEQYF. In DNA form, the CDR3 reads TGCGCCAGCAGCTTGTCAACTAGCGGGAGGGCCGCCGAGCAGTACTTC.

The chain's CDR3 is CASSPFRQGSYNEQFF. The CDR3, as DNA: TGTGCCAGCAGTCCCTTCCGACAGGGATCCTACAATGAGCAGTTCTTC. This sequence joins TRBV7-8 and TRBJ2-1; TRBD1 matches at 7 bases. CDR1 and CDR2 from the germline V gene are SGHVS and FQNEAQ. The CDR3 has 16 residues. The J segment lost 1 base and the V segment lost 6 bases, leaving 9 bases of the junction unmatched.

The gene calls are TRBV18 and TRBJ1-5; D gene uncertain. Germline assignment: CDR1 KGHSH and CDR2 LQKENI. Trimming cost V 3 bases and J 6 bases, with 9 bases left between them. CDR3 length: 13 residues. The CDR3 coding sequence is TGTGCCAGCTCACCCGAAAGGAGTCAGCCCCAGCATTTT. Translation: CASSPERSQPQHF. The full variable domain, rest sourced from reference TRBV18 and TRBJ1-5, is NAGVMQNPRHLVRRRGQEARLRCSPMKGHSHVYWYRQLPEEGLKFMVYLQKENIIDESGMPKERFSAEFPKEGPSILRIQQVVRGDSAAYFCASSPERSQPQHFGDGTRLSIL.

The chain combines TRBV4-1 with TRBJ2-1, with D perhaps TRBD1 (6 bases). Trimming removed 3 bases from V and 2 bases from J, with 14 bases in between. Germline-derived CDR1 and CDR2 are MGHRA and YSYEKL. CDR3 length: 16 residues. The CDR3 loop is CASSQNARGAYNEQFF. CDR3 sequence (DNA): TGCGCCAGCAGCCAGAATGCCAGGGGAGCCTACAATGAGCAGTTCTTC.